These 26 T cell receptor beta chains share one sample of origin, sequenced in a study of blood T cell repertoires in COVID-19. Profiled with immunoSEQ multiplex PCR; TCRdb holds only in-frame clones, not every one. The sample includes about 310,000 clones, about nine tenths seen only once; the top ten take 8.9%. Sequenced material: PBMCs or T cells enriched from blood (not recorded which). These TCRs come from a woman in her late teens or twenties who had recovered from COVID-19.

The chain recombines TRBV6-6 with TRBJ1-6, with 9 nucleotides matching TRBD1. CDR1 is MNHNY, CDR2 SVGAGI, per germline (reference sequence). J gave up 8 bases and V 2 bases, and 1 base lay outside the gene matches. The CDR3 has 14 residues. CDR3 coding DNA: TGTGCCAGCAGTTACGGGGACAGGGATTCACCCCTCCACTTT. Residues: CASSYGDRDSPLHF.

Ten or more counts support this clone. The chain combines TRBV6-4 with TRBJ2-3; TRBD1 matches 7 bases. After removal of 6 bases from V and 3 bases from J, the junction contained 6 bases not matched to a gene. Germline CDR1 is MRHNA and CDR2 is SNTAGT. CDR3 size: 14 residues. CDR3 bases: TGTGCCAGCAGCGGAACAGGGGATACAGATACGCAGTATTTT. Its translation is CASSGTGDTDTQYF.

The V and J genes are TRBV7-2 and TRBJ1-2, with TRBD1 matching over 8 bases. The germline V gene has CDR1 SGHTA and CDR2 FQGNSA. J gave up 2 bases and V 5 bases, and 10 bases lay outside the gene matches. The CDR3 runs 16 residues. CDR3 in amino acids: CASSRRLGTGNYGYTF. The CDR3 DNA follows: TGTGCCAGCAGCCGCCGCTTGGGGACAGGAAACTATGGCTACACCTTC.

The V gene is TRBV27, the J gene TRBJ2-5; D ambiguous. V gave up 6 bases and J gave up 7 bases, with 21 bases separating them. The CDR3 has 15 residues. CDR1 and CDR2 from the germline V gene are MNHEY and SMNVEV (reference sequence). For the CDR3, the DNA is TGTGCCAGCAGCCCTAGTCCTAGTTGGGTGGTGACCCAGTACTTC. Amino acid sequence: CASSPSPSWVVTQYF.

V is TRBV19 and J is TRBJ2-3; 10 bases are a match to TRBD2. CDR1 is LNHDA and CDR2 is SQIVND in the germline V gene (reference sequence). V lost 4 bases, J lost 1 base, and 2 bases stayed unmatched. The CDR3 runs to 15 residues. The CDR3 reads CASSTSGGGTDTQYF. CDR3 nucleotides: TGTGCCAGTAGTACTAGCGGGGGAGGCACAGATACGCAGTATTTT.

The chain joins TRBV6-6 to TRBJ2-2; no clear D. The ends were cut back, 6 bases at V and 3 bases at J, with 8 bases in the middle. Germline loops: CDR1 MNHNY, CDR2 SVGAGI (reference sequence). There are 13 residues in the CDR3. Here the CDR3 DNA reads TGTGCCAGCAGCAGTACCGACACCGGGGAGCTGTTTTTT. Residues: CASSSTDTGELFF.

The rearrangement links TRBV29-1 to TRBJ2-2, with TRBD1 as a possible D gene (6 bases). This CDR3 has 13 amino acids. Germline CDR1 and CDR2: SQVTM and ANQGSEA. V was trimmed by 3 bases and J by 8 bases, leaving 13 bases between them. CDR3 nucleotide sequence: TGCAGCGTTGATTCTGGGGGCCGTGGGGAGCTGTTTTTT. This codes for CSVDSGGRGELFF.

The chain uses TRBV10-3 and TRBJ2-3; 10 nucleotides align to TRBD2. The V gene end was trimmed by 3 bases and the J gene end by 4 bases; junction bases not matched to a gene: 10. Germline V CDR1 and CDR2: ENHRY, SYGVKD. The CDR3 has 17 residues. DNA of the CDR3: TGTGCCATCAGTGATCTGTCGTCTAGCGGGAGAGCAGATACGCAGTATTTT. It encodes CAISDLSSSGRADTQYF.

This chain connects TRBV30 to TRBJ1-1; tentatively, D is TRBD1 (6 bases). The germline V and J ends were trimmed by 2 bases and 6 bases, with 10 bases remaining between them. CDR3 length: 12 amino acids. Germline CDR1 GTSNPN, CDR2 SVGIG (reference sequence). The CDR3 coding sequence is TGTGCCTGGAGTTATCAGGGGCCTGAAGCTTTCTTT. Encoded protein: CAWSYQGPEAFF.

The genes are TRBV15 and TRBJ2-7; TRBD2 matches 12 bases. The V gene's germline CDR1 is LNHNV and CDR2 YYDKDF (reference sequence). This CDR3 is 17 amino acids long. V shed 4 bases, J shed 0 bases, and the junction held 7 bases outside the gene matches. The CDR3 nucleotides read TGTGCCACCAGCACAAAACTAGCGGGAGGTCCCTCCTACGAGCAGTACTTC. This sequence encodes CATSTKLAGGPSYEQYF.

The chain links TRBV4-2 to TRBJ2-7; 9 bases are a match to TRBD2. Germline CDR1 and CDR2: LGHNA and YNFKEQ. The CDR3 extends over 16 amino acids. J gave up 0 bases and V 1 base, and 4 bases lay outside the gene matches. This chain's CDR3 is CASSQASTSGSYEQYF. The CDR3 DNA sequence: TGTGCCAGCAGCCAAGCGTCGACTAGCGGCTCCTACGAGCAGTACTTC.

This clone has only one observation. The CDR3 DNA reads TGTGCCAGCAGCCTCGAGGGGGGGCGCGGAGCTTTCTTT. It is translated as CASSLEGGRGAFF. The chain recombines TRBV7-8 with TRBJ1-1; D possibly corresponds to TRBD1 (6 bases). The V gene lost 5 bases and the J gene lost 10 bases, with 17 bases spanning the gap. The CDR3 is made up of 13 amino acids. Looked up from germline, CDR1 is SGHVS and CDR2 is FQNEAQ. Filled out from reference TRBV7-8 and TRBJ1-1, the complete variable domain reads GAGVSQSPRYKVAKRGQDVALRCDPISGHVSLFWYQQALGQGPEFLTYFQNEAQLDKSGLPSDRFFAERPEGSVSTLKIQRTQQEDSAVYLCASSLEGGRGAFFGQGTRLTVV.

The V call is TRBV20-1, the J call TRBJ1-4, with 8 bases matching TRBD1. CDR3 size: 15 residues. With V trimmed by 3 bases and J by 8 bases, 11 bases remained unmatched. The germline gives CDR1 DFQATT, CDR2 SNEGSKA (reference sequence). In DNA form, the CDR3 reads TGCAGTGCTAGTCAGGACAGGGTCGATGGAGAAAAACTGTTTTTT. As protein: CSASQDRVDGEKLFF.

V usage is TRBV6-5 and J usage is TRBJ1-2; D might be TRBD1 (6 bases). The CDR3 is 12 amino acids. Germline V gene data show CDR1 as MNHEY and CDR2 as SVGAGI. V lost 3 bases and J 8 bases, leaving 10 bases between the germline ends. CDR3 sequence: CASSYQGQGYTF. In DNA form, the CDR3 reads TGTGCCAGCAGTTATCAGGGGCAGGGCTACACCTTC.

The chain has TRBV7-9 and TRBJ1-2, with 8 nucleotides matching TRBD1. Trimming took 4 bases from V and 7 from J; bases not matched to a gene: 17. Germline V gene sequence: CDR1 SEHNR, CDR2 FQNEAQ (reference sequence). The CDR3 extends over 17 amino acids. DNA for the CDR3: TGTGCCAGCAGCTCGGACAGGGAATGGAGTTATCCGGGTGGCTACACCTTC. Amino acid sequence: CASSSDREWSYPGGYTF.

The chain has TRBV7-2 and TRBJ1-3; TRBD1 matches 11 bases. Trimming cost V 1 base and J 3 bases; bases outside gene matches: 2. This CDR3 contains 16 residues. CDR1 is SGHTA and CDR2 is FQGNSA in the germline V gene. The CDR3 here is CASSLGTGGFGNTIYF. The CDR3 DNA is TGTGCCAGCAGCTTAGGGACAGGGGGCTTTGGAAACACCATATATTTT.

CDR3 DNA sequence: TGCGCCAGCAGCCAAGAATCCACTAGCGGCTACACAGATACGCAGTATTTT. This sequence encodes CASSQESTSGYTDTQYF. J is TRBJ2-3 and V is TRBV4-3; 8 bases agree with TRBD2. V shed 0 bases and J 2 bases; nucleotides not matched to a gene: 7. The CDR3 spans 17 residues. Germline CDR1 LGHNA, CDR2 YSLEER.

This clone was seen once. V gene TRBV29-1 combines with J gene TRBJ1-1; D might be TRBD1 (6 bases). This CDR3 spans 12 amino acids. Germline CDR1 reads SQVTM; CDR2 reads ANQGSEA. V was cut by 7 bases and J by 4 bases, with 13 bases left in between. In DNA, the CDR3 is TGCAGCGCTGGCACAGGGTCCACTGAAGCTTTCTTT. It encodes CSAGTGSTEAFF.

The chain links TRBV11-2 to TRBJ1-4; TRBD1 matches at 9 bases. The CDR3 sequence is 14 residues long. The V gene's germline CDR1 is SGHAT and CDR2 FQNNGV. After removal of 4 bases from V and 6 bases from J, the junction contained 3 bases not matched to a gene. CDR3 nucleotides: TGTGCCAGCAGCTGGGACAGGGTCGATGAAAAACTGTTTTTT. Translating it yields CASSWDRVDEKLFF.

The rearrangement links TRBV7-8 to TRBJ2-1, with 10 bases that match TRBD2. CDR1 and CDR2 from the germline V gene are SGHVS and FQNEAQ. V lost 7 bases and J lost 7; bases outside the gene matches: 4. This CDR3 has 13 amino acids. The CDR3 DNA reads TGTGCCAGCATCCTAGCGGGAGAAAATGAGCAGTTCTTC. Protein sequence: CASILAGENEQFF.

This clone was seen ten or more times. The same CDR3 is also encoded by other DNA sequences in this sample. The rearrangement uses TRBV28 and TRBJ1-2; the match to TRBD1 covers 9 bases. CDR1 and CDR2 from the germline V gene are MDHEN and SYDVKM. The CDR3 runs to 12 residues. Unmatched junction bases numbered 0, after V lost 6 bases and J lost 4 bases. As DNA, the CDR3 is TGTGCCAGCAGGACAGGGGGCTATGGCTACACCTTC. This sequence encodes CASRTGGYGYTF.

This rearrangement joins TRBV29-1 to TRBJ2-5; D is uncertain. Germline V lookup: CDR1 SQVTM, CDR2 ANQGSEA. This CDR3 spans 10 amino acids. Trimming removed 4 bases from V and 5 bases from J, with 5 bases in between. CDR3 in DNA: TGCAGCGTTGCGTTCGAGACCCAGTACTTC. It yields the protein CSVAFETQYF.

The J gene is TRBJ1-1, the V gene TRBV7-2, with 7 bases lining up with TRBD1. V gave up 5 bases and J gave up 6 bases; unmatched junction bases: 9. Germline CDR1 and CDR2: SGHTA and FQGNSA. The CDR3 has 14 amino acids. CDR3 sequence: CASSPGRGRPEAFF. CDR3 nucleotides: TGTGCCAGCAGCCCGGGCAGGGGGAGACCTGAAGCTTTCTTT.

The chain uses TRBV4-1 and TRBJ2-2; 10 nucleotides agree with TRBD1. CDR1 MGHRA and CDR2 YSYEKL come from the germline V gene. This CDR3 has 15 amino acids. V lost 6 bases and J lost 4; bases outside the gene matches: 5. The CDR3 sequence: CASRPRTGGTGELFF. CDR3 DNA: TGCGCCAGCAGACCTAGGACAGGGGGCACCGGGGAGCTGTTTTTT.

On this clone itself: The sample contains more than one DNA sequence encoding this CDR3. J is TRBJ2-3 and V is TRBV7-3; 8 bases line up with TRBD2. Germline CDR1 SGHTA, CDR2 FQGTGA. The CDR3 has 15 residues. V was pared by 0 bases and J by 1 base, with 0 bases of the junction left unmatched. In nucleotides, the CDR3 is TGTGCCAGCAGCTTAACTAGCGGGGGCACAGATACGCAGTATTTT. Amino acid sequence: CASSLTSGGTDTQYF.

This clone was picked up a small number of times. This rearrangement joins TRBV5-1 to TRBJ1-4; tentative D call: TRBD1 (5 bases). The CDR3 is 16 residues long. V lost 4 bases to trimming and J lost 8 bases, with 21 bases between them. The germline V gene encodes CDR1 SGHRS and CDR2 YFSETQ. CDR3 sequence (DNA): TGCGCCAGCAGCCTCCTCCCGGGGGGGATGGCGGAAAAACTGTTTTTT. As protein: CASSLLPGGMAEKLFF.